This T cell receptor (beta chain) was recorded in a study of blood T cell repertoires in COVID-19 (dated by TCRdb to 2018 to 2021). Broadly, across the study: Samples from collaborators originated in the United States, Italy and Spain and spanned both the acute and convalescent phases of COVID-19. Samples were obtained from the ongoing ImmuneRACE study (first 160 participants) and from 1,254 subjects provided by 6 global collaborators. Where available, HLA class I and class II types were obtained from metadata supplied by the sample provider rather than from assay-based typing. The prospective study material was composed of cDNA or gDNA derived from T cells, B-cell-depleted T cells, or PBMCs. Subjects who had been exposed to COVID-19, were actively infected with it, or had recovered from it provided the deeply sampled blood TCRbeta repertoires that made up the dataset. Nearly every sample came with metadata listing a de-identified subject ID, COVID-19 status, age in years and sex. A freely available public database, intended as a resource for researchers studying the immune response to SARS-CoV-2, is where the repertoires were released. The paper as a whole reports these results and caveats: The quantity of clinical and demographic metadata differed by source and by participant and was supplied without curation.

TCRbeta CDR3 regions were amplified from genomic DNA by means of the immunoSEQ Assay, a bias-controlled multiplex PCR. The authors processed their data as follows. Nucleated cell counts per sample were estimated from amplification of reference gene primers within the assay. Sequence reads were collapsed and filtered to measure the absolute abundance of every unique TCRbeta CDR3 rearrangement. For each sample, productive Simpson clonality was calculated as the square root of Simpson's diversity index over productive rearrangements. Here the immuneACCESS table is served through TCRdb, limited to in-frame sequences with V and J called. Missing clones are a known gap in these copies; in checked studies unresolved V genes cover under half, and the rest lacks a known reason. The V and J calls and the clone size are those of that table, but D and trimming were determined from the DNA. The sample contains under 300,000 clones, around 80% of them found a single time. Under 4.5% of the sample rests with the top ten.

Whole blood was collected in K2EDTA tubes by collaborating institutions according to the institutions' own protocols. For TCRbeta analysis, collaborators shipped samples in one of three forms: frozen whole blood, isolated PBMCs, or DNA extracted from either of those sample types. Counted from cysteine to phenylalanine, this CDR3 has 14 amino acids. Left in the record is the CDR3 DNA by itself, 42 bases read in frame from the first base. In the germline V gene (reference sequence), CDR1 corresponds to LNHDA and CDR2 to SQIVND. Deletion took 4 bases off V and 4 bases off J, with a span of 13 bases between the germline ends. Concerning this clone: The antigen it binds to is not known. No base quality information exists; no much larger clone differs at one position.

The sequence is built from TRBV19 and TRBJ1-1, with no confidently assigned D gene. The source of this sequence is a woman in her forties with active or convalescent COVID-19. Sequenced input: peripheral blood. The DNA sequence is TGTGCCAGTAGTACGGGAGGATGGGCCACTGAAGCTTTCTTT. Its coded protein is CASSTGGWATEAFF.